The rows below give T cell receptor beta chains drawn from one sample of a study of blood T cell repertoires in COVID-19. Assay: immunoSEQ multiplex PCR; the TCRdb copy retains only in-frame clones and omits some. The top ten hold 12% of the sample, which has 40,000 to 45,000 clones, 80% to 95% seen once. Sequencing used peripheral blood. These TCRs come from a human donor in a cohort sampled during active COVID-19. Both conserved end residues are part of each CDR3. A D gene is named only where the DNA matches it firmly. Clone size appears in some rows only: once, few, many, or a class for an expanded clone.

clone_size | j_call | d_call | v_call | cdr3_length | cdr3_aa | cdr3_nt
NA | TRBJ2-5 | TRBD1 | TRBV27 | 12 | CASSPPAGGKYF | TGTGCCAGCAGTCCCCCAGCAGGGGGCAAGTACTTC
NA | TRBJ1-6 | NA | TRBV5-1 | 13 | CASSLLSNSPLHF | TGCGCCAGCAGCTTGCTTTCCAATTCACCCCTCCACTTT
NA | TRBJ2-3 | NA | TRBV10-3 | 11 | CAISLRDTQYF | TGTGCCATCAGTCTGAGAGATACGCAGTATTTT
NA | TRBJ1-2 | NA | TRBV10-3 | 13 | CAISGREGHGYTF | TGTGCCATCAGTGGCCGGGAGGGGCATGGCTACACCTTC
NA | TRBJ1-2 | NA | TRBV2 | 14 | CASGKDGVADGYTF | TGTGCCAGCGGAAAGGACGGGGTTGCGGATGGCTACACCTTC
NA | TRBJ1-3 | NA | TRBV10-3 | 15 | CAIRDTVNSGNTIYF | TGTGCCATCCGAGACACAGTGAATTCTGGAAACACCATATATTTT
NA | TRBJ1-3 | NA | TRBV5-1 | 15 | CASSPAVFGGNTIYF | TGCGCCAGCAGCCCGGCGGTCTTCGGTGGAAACACCATATATTTT
once | TRBJ1-1 | NA | TRBV6-6 | 14 | CASRAAGESTEAFF | TGTGCCAGCAGGGCGGCAGGGGAGAGCACTGAAGCTTTCTTT
NA | TRBJ2-1 | TRBD2 | TRBV2 | 14 | CARGLAGGPNEQFF | TGTGCCAGGGGACTAGCGGGAGGGCCAAATGAGCAGTTCTTC
NA | TRBJ2-1 | NA | TRBV2 | 13 | CASSEELNNEQFF | TGTGCCAGCAGTGAAGAGCTGAACAATGAGCAGTTCTTC
NA | TRBJ2-5 | NA | TRBV7-2 | 14 | CASSPGTPRETQYF | TGTGCCAGCAGCCCCGGGACTCCTCGGGAGACCCAGTACTTC
NA | TRBJ2-7 | TRBD1 | TRBV19 | 16 | CASTPRPTGHKYEQYF | TGTGCCAGTACCCCAAGACCGACAGGGCACAAATACGAGCAGTACTTC
NA | TRBJ1-6 | NA | TRBV9 | 14 | CASSPLPGNSPLHF | TGTGCCAGCAGCCCACTTCCGGGGAATTCACCCCTCCACTTT
NA | TRBJ1-6 | TRBD1 | TRBV5-1 | 16 | CASWTGFPRGNSPLHF | TGCGCCAGCTGGACAGGGTTCCCGCGGGGGAATTCACCCCTCCACTTT